Below, 10 T cell receptor beta chains from the same sample are listed, as sequenced in a study of beta chain features in type 1 diabetes. Study conclusions and caveats: The study found moderately but significantly shorter TCRB CDR3s in all four CD4+ subsets of Type 1 diabetes patients.

Antigen specificity for these receptors is unknown. As every portion of the isolated RNA was reverse transcribed, the sequencing read expressed TCRB transcripts. The data were produced by immunoSEQ multiplex PCR, yet TCRdb's version contains in-frame clones alone and is incomplete. The sample holds around 650,000 clones; around 11% are singletons and the top ten take around 0.12%. Sequenced: naive CD4+ T cells from blood. These receptors originate from a man aged 25 to 40 with type 1 diabetes.

The sample holds a few counts of this clone. CDR3 residues: CASSPGRWETEAFF. CDR3 in DNA: TGTGCCAGCAGCCCGGGACGGTGGGAGACTGAAGCTTTCTTT. The rearrangement uses TRBV11-3 and TRBJ1-1; D might be TRBD1 (5 bases). Deletions cut 5 bases from V and 5 bases from J, with 15 bases between. Germline V CDR1 and CDR2: SGHNT, YENEEA. The CDR3 is 14 amino acids.

The CDR3 coding sequence is TGTGCCAGCAGTCCAGACAGGGCCTTATACTACAATGAGCAGTTCTTC. Its translation: CASSPDRALYYNEQFF. The chain recombines TRBV7-2 with TRBJ2-1; 7 positions agree with TRBD1. CDR3 size: 16 residues. With V trimmed by 6 bases and J by 3 bases, 11 bases remained unmatched. The germline V gene has CDR1 SGHTA and CDR2 FQGNSA. The full variable domain, with the rest looked up from reference TRBV7-2 and TRBJ2-1, is GAGVSQSPSNKVTEKGKDVELRCDPISGHTALYWYRQSLGQGLEFLIYFQGNSAPDKSGLPSDRFSAERTGGSVSTLTIQRTQQEDSAVYLCASSPDRALYYNEQFFGPGTRLTVL.

The rearrangement uses TRBV11-2 and TRBJ1-6; D not certain. CDR1 is SGHAT and CDR2 is FQNNGV in the germline V gene. The CDR3 loop spans 13 amino acids. With 7 bases removed from V and 6 bases from J, the gap between germline ends came to 10 bases. The CDR3 sequence is CASNPEGNSPLHF. CDR3 nucleotide sequence: TGTGCCAGCAACCCAGAGGGTAATTCACCCCTCCACTTT.

The rearrangement uses TRBV5-4 and TRBJ2-5, with 12 nucleotides matching TRBD2. The CDR3 runs 15 residues. The ends lost 1 base at V and 5 bases at J; junction bases unmatched: 3. Germline CDR1 and CDR2: SGHNT and YYREEE (reference sequence). The DNA for the CDR3 is TGTGCCAGCAGCTTGTCTAGCGGGGGGGCTGAGACCCAGTACTTC. The encoded protein is CASSLSSGGAETQYF.

This chain uses TRBV6-6 with TRBJ1-3; a possible D gene is TRBD1 (6 bases). This CDR3 is 14 amino acids long. CDR1 is MNHNY and CDR2 is SVGAGI in the germline V gene (reference sequence). V lost 7 bases and J lost 2, with 12 bases in between. The CDR3 here is CASTLQGTGNTIYF. The CDR3 DNA is TGTGCCAGCACTCTTCAGGGGACTGGAAACACCATATATTTT.

The chain has TRBV9 and TRBJ1-1; D is unclear. Germline V CDR1 and CDR2: SGDLS, YYNGEE. CDR3 length: 16 residues. Trimming took 3 bases from V and 1 from J, leaving 16 bases between them. In DNA form, the CDR3 reads TGTGCCAGCAGCGCCCACCTATCCCCCGGGAACACTGAAGCTTTCTTT. Encoded protein: CASSAHLSPGNTEAFF.

This clone has more than one count but fewer than ten. V gene TRBV9 combines with J gene TRBJ2-5; 13 positions agree with TRBD2. CDR1 SGDLS and CDR2 YYNGEE come from the germline V gene. The V gene end was trimmed by 6 bases and the J gene end by 5 bases; junction bases not matched to a gene: 7. This CDR3 region has 15 residues. The CDR3: CASTRTSGGRETQYF. For the CDR3, the DNA is TGTGCCAGCACCCGGACTAGCGGGGGCCGGGAGACCCAGTACTTC.

The V gene is TRBV9, the J gene TRBJ1-5, with D possibly TRBD1 on 6 matching bases. V was trimmed by 0 bases and J by 11 bases, leaving 12 bases between them. The CDR3 covers 13 residues. Germline V CDR1 and CDR2: SGDLS, YYNGEE. The CDR3 protein is CASSVVGGRAQHF. Here the CDR3 DNA reads TGTGCCAGCAGCGTAGTAGGGGGTCGGGCCCAGCATTTT.

A few counts support this clone. V and J are TRBV18 and TRBJ1-4, with D maybe TRBD1 (5 bases). CDR1 and CDR2 from the germline V gene are KGHSH and LQKENI. CDR3 length: 15 amino acids. The germline V and J ends were trimmed by 0 bases and 8 bases, with 13 bases remaining between them. The CDR3 sequence is CASSPPKGVREKLFF. CDR3 nucleotides: TGTGCCAGCTCACCACCGAAAGGGGTTAGGGAAAAACTGTTTTTT. Supplemented by reference TRBV18 and TRBJ1-4, the full variable domain reads NAGVMQNPRHLVRRRGQEARLRCSPMKGHSHVYWYRQLPEEGLKFMVYLQKENIIDESGMPKERFSAEFPKEGPSILRIQQVVRGDSAAYFCASSPPKGVREKLFFGSGTQLSVL.

This chain connects TRBV30 to TRBJ2-7, with 7 bases identical to TRBD1. The germline CDR1 and CDR2 sequences are GTSNPN and SVGIG (reference sequence). This CDR3 is 13 amino acids long. V dropped 5 bases and J dropped 2; count of bases not matched to a gene: 6. The CDR3 region has the DNA TGTGCCTGGTCCGGGACAGCTACCTACGAGCAGTACTTC. Its translation: CAWSGTATYEQYF.